This entry concerns a single TCR beta chain. This clone was seen only once. No cognate antigen has been identified for it. Base qualities are not provided; no much larger clone lies one nucleotide away. The source of the sample is a study of OX40 agonist ivuxolimab in advanced cancers. Regarding the study in general: Ivuxolimab was a fully human IgG2 agonistic monoclonal antibody targeting the costimulatory receptor OX40 (CD134). Intravenous ivuxolimab was administered to patients every 2 weeks at six dose levels: 0.01, 0.1, 0.3, 1.5, 3 and 10 mg/kg. Of the roughly 52 dose-escalation patients, hepatocellular carcinoma was present in roughly 19, melanoma in approximately 15, renal cell carcinoma in 9 and head and neck cancer in 9. In the dose-escalation cohort, about four fifths of patients were male, and the mean age was 60 years with a range of roughly 20 to 85. Patients were allowed to have had prior anti-PD-1, anti-PD-L1 or anti-CTLA-4 therapy, and around 40% of the dose-escalation patients had previously received checkpoint inhibitors. Partial responses occurred in three dose-escalation patients, of whom one had hepatocellular carcinoma and two had cutaneous melanoma. Peripheral TCRbeta sequencing was intended to test whether TCR sequence diversity was altered and clonal T-cell expansion was caused by ivuxolimab. The paper covers the monotherapy dose-escalation part of the phase I ivuxolimab trial, which included N of about 50 patients.

Patients with autoimmune disease history or receiving systemic immunosuppression were excluded from the trial. Peripheral blood for TCR sequencing was drawn from every dose cohort at baseline, at cycle 4 day 1 and at cycle 7 day 1. The samples were taken from a phase I, first-in-human, multicenter, open-label dose-escalation trial of ivuxolimab. Adults with locally advanced or metastatic head and neck squamous cell, hepatocellular, melanoma or renal cell carcinoma were enrolled in the trial. CD4+ and CD8+ T cells were sorted separately from peripheral blood before TCR sequencing. Spanning cysteine to phenylalanine, the CDR3 consists of 15 amino acids. The DNA shown is the 45-base CDR3, in frame from base 1. V has 6 bases trimmed and J has 4 bases trimmed; junction bases matching no gene number 7. The CDR1 and CDR2 encoded by the germline V gene are MNHEY and SVGAGI. The full study reports these points: In the 0.1-3.0 mg/kg groups, partial responders were among the patients with the lowest normalized peripheral clonal expansion, particularly in CD8+ T cells. At doses of 0.1 to 3.0 mg/kg, clonal expansion of both CD4+ and CD8+ blood T cells was observed from baseline to week 6. The antigen specificity of the clonally expanded peripheral T cells was not determined. After ivuxolimab, more expanded clones were found on average in CD8+ T cells than in CD4+ T cells. Low levels of normalized T-cell clonal expansion were also shown by some nonresponding patients.

To sequence the TCRbeta CDR3 region, genomic DNA was isolated from the sorted cells. TCRbeta CDR3 regions were sequenced using the immunoSEQ Assay. The table comes from immuneACCESS by way of TCRdb, which keeps in-frame sequences with V and J called. Part of the clones is missing from these tables; in studies checked, under half for an unresolved V gene and the rest for unknown reasons. The sample data list 50,000 to 60,000 clones, and roughly nine tenths of these were observed just once. The ten largest clonotypes hold around 7% of the sample. Sequenced here: CD4+ or CD8+ T cells sorted from blood, sampled in a trial of the OX40 agonist ivuxolimab. The chain couples TRBV6-5 to TRBJ2-7; 12 central bases correspond to TRBD2. This receptor was taken from an adult with an advanced solid tumor such as melanoma, head and neck, liver or kidney cancer. The CDR3 has the sequence CASRRPTSGGYEQYF. At the DNA level, the sequence is TGTGCCAGCAGGCGACCGACTAGCGGGGGTTACGAGCAGTACTTC.